The clone carrying this T cell receptor beta chain occurred a few times. Each single cDNA molecule received a unique molecular identifier. TCRdb re-called the 5' RACE reads with MiXCR, one entry per CDR3 protein. Of about 98,000 distinct CDR3 sequences in the sample, about an eighth were seen once. These data come from a study of early T cells in non-severe SARS-CoV-2 infection. V lost 4 bases, J lost 4 bases, and 19 bases lay in between. The CDR3 contains 16 residues. CDR1 LNHDA and CDR2 SQIVND come from the germline V gene (reference sequence). V is TRBV19 and J is TRBJ1-2; weak D call: TRBD1 (5 bases). Sample: whole blood. This TCR was recovered from an adult who was a healthcare worker with PCR-confirmed SARS-CoV-2 infection or an uninfected control (not recorded which). Here the CDR3 reads CASSKLLGREVYGYTF. CDR3 DNA: TGTGCCAGTAGTAAATTGTTGGGCAGGGAAGTCTATGGCTACACCTTC.